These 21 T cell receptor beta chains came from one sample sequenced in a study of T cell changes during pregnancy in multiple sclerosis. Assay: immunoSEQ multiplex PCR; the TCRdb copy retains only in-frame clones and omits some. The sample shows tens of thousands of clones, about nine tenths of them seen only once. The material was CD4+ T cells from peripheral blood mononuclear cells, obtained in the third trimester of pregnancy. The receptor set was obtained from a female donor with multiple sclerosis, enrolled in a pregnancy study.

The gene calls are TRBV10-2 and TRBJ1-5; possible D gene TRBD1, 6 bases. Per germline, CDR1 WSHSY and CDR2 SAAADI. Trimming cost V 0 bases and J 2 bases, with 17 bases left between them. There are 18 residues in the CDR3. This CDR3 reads CASSESTGLKPGNQPQHF. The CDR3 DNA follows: TGCGCCAGCAGTGAGTCCACAGGGCTGAAACCGGGCAATCAGCCCCAGCATTTT.

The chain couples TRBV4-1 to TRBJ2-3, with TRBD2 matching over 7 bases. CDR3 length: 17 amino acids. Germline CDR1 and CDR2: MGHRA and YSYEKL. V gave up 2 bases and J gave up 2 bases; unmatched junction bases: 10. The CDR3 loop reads CASSQPRTRKNTDTQYF. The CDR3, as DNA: TGCGCCAGCAGCCAACCTCGGACTAGGAAGAACACAGATACGCAGTATTTT.

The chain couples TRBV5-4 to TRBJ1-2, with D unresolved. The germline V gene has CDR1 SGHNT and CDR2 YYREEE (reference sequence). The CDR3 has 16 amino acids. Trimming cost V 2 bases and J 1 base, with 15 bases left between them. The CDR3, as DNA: TGTGCCAGCAGCTTAGGCTTTGACAATCATAACTATGGCTACACCTTC. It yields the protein CASSLGFDNHNYGYTF.

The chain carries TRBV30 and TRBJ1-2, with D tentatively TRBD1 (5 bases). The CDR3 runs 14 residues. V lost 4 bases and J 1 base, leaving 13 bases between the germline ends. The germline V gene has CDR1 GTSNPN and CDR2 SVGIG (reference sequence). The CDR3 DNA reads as TGTGCCTGGACGGCAGGGTTATATAACTATGGCTACACCTTC. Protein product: CAWTAGLYNYGYTF.

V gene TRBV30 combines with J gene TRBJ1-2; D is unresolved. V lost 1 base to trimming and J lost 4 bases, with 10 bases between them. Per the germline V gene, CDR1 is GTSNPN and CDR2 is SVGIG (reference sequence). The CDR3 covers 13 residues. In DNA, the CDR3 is TGTGCCTGGAGTGCAAGGTCAGGCTATGGCTACACCTTC. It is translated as CAWSARSGYGYTF.

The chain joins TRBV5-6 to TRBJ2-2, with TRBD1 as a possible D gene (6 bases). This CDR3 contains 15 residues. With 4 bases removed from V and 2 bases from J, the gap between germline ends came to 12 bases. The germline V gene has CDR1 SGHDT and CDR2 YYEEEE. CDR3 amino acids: CASSRAGVNTGELFF. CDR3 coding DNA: TGTGCCAGCAGCCGGGCAGGGGTAAACACCGGGGAGCTGTTTTTT.

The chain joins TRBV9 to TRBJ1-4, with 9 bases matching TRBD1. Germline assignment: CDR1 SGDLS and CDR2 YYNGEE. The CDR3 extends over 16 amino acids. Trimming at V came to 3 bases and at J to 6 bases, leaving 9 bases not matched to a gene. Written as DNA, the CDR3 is TGTGCCAGCAGCGCCGCTGGGGACAGGGTAGATGAAAAACTGTTTTTT. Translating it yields CASSAAGDRVDEKLFF.

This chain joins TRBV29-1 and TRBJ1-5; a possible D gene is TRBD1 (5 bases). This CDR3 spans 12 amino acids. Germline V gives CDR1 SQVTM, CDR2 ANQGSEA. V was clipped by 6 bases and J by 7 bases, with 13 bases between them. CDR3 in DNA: TGCAGCGTGGGGGAAGGAGGGCAGCCCCAGCATTTT. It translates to CSVGEGGQPQHF.

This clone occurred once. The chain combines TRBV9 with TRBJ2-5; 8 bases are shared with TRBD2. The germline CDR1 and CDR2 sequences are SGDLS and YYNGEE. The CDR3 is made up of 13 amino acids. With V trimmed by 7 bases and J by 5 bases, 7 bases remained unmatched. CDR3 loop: CASARAGVETQYF. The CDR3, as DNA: TGTGCCAGCGCCAGAGCGGGGGTGGAGACCCAGTACTTC. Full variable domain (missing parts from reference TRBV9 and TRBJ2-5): DSGVTQTPKHLITATGQRVTLRCSPRSGDLSVYWYQQSLDQGLQFLIQYYNGEERAKGNILERFSAQQFPDLHSELNLSSLELGDSALYFCASARAGVETQYFGPGTRLLVL.

The CDR3: CASSVYSTGAPEAFF. The CDR3 region has the DNA TGTGCCAGCAGCGTCTATTCGACAGGGGCCCCTGAAGCTTTCTTT. The chain couples TRBV9 to TRBJ1-1, with 8 bases lining up with TRBD1. Germline loops: CDR1 SGDLS, CDR2 YYNGEE. This CDR3 spans 15 amino acids. V shed 2 bases, J shed 6 bases, and the junction held 9 bases outside the gene matches.

The CDR3 DNA reads as TGTGCCAGCAGCTTGGAAGGGGTTTGGTGGAACACCATATATTTT. Translation: CASSLEGVWWNTIYF. The J gene is TRBJ1-3, the V gene TRBV5-6, with D maybe TRBD1 (5 bases). Germline values: CDR1 SGHDT, CDR2 YYEEEE. The CDR3 is made up of 15 amino acids. V was cut by 0 bases and J by 7 bases, with 14 bases left in between.

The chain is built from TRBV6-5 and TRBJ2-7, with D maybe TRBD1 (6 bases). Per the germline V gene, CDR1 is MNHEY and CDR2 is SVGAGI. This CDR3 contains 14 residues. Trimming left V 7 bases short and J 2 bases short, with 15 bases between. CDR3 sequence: CASNNVGQPYEQYF. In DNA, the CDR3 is TGTGCCAGCAATAACGTAGGACAGCCCTACGAGCAGTACTTC.

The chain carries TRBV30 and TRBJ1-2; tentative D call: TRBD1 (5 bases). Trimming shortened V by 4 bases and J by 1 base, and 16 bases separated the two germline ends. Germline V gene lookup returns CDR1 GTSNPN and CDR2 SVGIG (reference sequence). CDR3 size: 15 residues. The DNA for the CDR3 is TGTGCCTGGAAAGTGGGACTTCGCCTTAACTATGGCTACACCTTC. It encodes CAWKVGLRLNYGYTF.

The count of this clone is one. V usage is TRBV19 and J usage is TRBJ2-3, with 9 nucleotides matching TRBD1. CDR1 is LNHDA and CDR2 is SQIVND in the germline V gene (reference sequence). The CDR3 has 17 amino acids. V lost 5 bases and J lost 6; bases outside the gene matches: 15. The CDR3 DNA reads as TGTGCCAGTAGTGCCTGGGACAGGGAGAGTACCGGGGATACGCAGTATTTT. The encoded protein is CASSAWDRESTGDTQYF.

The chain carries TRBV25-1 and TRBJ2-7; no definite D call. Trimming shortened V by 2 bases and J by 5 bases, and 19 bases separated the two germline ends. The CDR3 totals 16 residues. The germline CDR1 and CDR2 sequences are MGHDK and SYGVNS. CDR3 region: CASSEAPVPRPNEQYF. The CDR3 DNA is TGTGCCAGCAGTGAAGCCCCGGTACCACGCCCTAACGAGCAGTACTTC.

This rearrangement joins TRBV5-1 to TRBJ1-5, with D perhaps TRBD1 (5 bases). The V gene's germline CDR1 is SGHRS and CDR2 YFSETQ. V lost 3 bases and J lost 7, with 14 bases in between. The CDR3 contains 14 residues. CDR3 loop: CASSSGGVQQPQHF. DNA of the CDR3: TGCGCCAGCAGCTCGGGAGGGGTTCAGCAGCCCCAGCATTTT.

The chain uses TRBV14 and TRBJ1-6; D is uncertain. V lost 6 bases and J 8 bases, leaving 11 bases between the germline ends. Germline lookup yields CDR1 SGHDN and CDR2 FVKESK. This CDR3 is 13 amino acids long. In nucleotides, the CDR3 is TGTGCCAGCAGTTCGCGGAGGGATTCACCCCTCCACTTT. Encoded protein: CASSSRRDSPLHF.

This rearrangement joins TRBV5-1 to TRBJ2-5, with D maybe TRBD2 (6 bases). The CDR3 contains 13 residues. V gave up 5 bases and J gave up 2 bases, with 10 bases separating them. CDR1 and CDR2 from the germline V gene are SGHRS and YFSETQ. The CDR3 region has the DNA TGCGCCAGCAGATTCGGGGGACAAGAGACCCAGTACTTC. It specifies CASRFGGQETQYF.

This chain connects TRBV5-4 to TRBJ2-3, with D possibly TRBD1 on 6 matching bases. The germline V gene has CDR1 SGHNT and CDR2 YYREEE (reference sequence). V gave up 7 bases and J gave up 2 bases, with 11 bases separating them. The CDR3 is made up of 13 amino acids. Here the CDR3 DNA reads TGTGCCAGCCGGAACAGGGACACAGATACGCAGTATTTT. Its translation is CASRNRDTDTQYF. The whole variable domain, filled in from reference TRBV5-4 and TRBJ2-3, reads ETGVTQSPTHLIKTRGQQVTLRCSSQSGHNTVSWYQQALGQGPQFIFQYYREEENGRGNFPPRFSGLQFPNYSSELNVNALELDDSALYLCASRNRDTDTQYFGPGTRLTVL.

CDR3 DNA sequence: TGTGCCAGCAGCCAAGTGGCAGGGGATGGCTACACCTTC. As protein: CASSQVAGDGYTF. The rearrangement links TRBV4-2 to TRBJ1-2, with D perhaps TRBD1 (6 bases). There are 13 residues in the CDR3. Between the trimmed V and J ends, which lost 1 base and 6 bases, there was a span of 9 bases. Germline V gene lookup returns CDR1 LGHNA and CDR2 YNFKEQ.

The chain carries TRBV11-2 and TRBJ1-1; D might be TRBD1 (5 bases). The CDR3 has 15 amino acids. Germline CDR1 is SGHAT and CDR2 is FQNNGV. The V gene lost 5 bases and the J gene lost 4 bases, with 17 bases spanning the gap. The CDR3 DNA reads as TGTGCCAGCAGCCAGAAGGGCGGGGGGAGCACTGAAGCTTTCTTT. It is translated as CASSQKGGGSTEAFF.